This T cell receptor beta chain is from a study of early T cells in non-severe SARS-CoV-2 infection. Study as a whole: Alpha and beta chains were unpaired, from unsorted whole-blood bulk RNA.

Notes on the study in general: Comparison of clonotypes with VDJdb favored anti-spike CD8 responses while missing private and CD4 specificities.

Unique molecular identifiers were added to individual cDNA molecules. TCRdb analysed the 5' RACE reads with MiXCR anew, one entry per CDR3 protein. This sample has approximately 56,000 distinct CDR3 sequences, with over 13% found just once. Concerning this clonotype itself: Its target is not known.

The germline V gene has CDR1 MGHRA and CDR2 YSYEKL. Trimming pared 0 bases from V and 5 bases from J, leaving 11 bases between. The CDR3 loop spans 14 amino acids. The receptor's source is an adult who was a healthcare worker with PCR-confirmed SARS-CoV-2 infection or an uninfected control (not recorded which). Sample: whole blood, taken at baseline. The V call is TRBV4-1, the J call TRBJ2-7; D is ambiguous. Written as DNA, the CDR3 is TGCGCCAGCAGCCAAGACGAACGGAGACACGAGCAGTACTTC. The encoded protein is CASSQDERRHEQYF.